These 5 T cell receptor beta chains were sequenced from one sample in a study of T-cell memory formation after mild COVID-19. MiXCR, run by TCRdb on the 5' RACE reads, gives a single entry per CDR3 protein. The sample lists fewer than 700,000 distinct CDR3 sequences; approximately 18% were seen once. The sequencing sample was made of PBMCs or a T cell subset sorted from them (not recorded which). The receptors come from an adult woman who had mild COVID-19 (a few samples of this study predate the infection). Cell type and time point are not known.

The chain joins TRBV5-1 to TRBJ2-3; 9 nucleotides match TRBD2. V shed 2 bases and J 6 bases; nucleotides not matched to a gene: 4. The CDR3 consists of 14 residues. Germline V gene data show CDR1 as SGHRS and CDR2 as YFSETQ. CDR3 DNA: TGCGCCAGCAGCTTCCGCGGGGGGGCCGATACGCAGTATTTT. Translated: CASSFRGGADTQYF.

This chain links TRBV29-1 with TRBJ2-3; 11 bases line up with TRBD1. With V trimmed by 5 bases and J by 3 bases, 10 bases remained unmatched. The germline V gene has CDR1 SQVTM and CDR2 ANQGSEA. The CDR3 length is 16 residues. The CDR3 nucleotides are TGCAGCGTTTGGCGTCGGACAGGGGGCCTAACAGATACGCAGTATTTT. It translates to CSVWRRTGGLTDTQYF.

Only a few counts were recorded for this clonotype. This chain links TRBV24-1 with TRBJ2-2, with D hard to call. The CDR3 spans 13 residues. The germline V gene has CDR1 KGHDR and CDR2 SFDVKD. V was cut by 7 bases and J by 2 bases, with 7 bases left in between. As DNA, the CDR3 is TGTGCCACCAGCCACTCTAACACCGGGGAGCTGTTTTTT. Amino acid sequence: CATSHSNTGELFF.

This clonotype appeared a few times. The V call is TRBV12-3 or TRBV12-4, the J call TRBJ2-3; D might be TRBD2 (5 bases). The germline V and J ends were trimmed by 5 bases and 0 bases, with 21 bases remaining between them. The CDR3 is 18 amino acids. Written as DNA, the CDR3 is TGTGCCAGCAGTAGAACACGGGGAACTAGGTTTAGCACAGATACGCAGTATTTT. Translated, it gives CASSRTRGTRFSTDTQYF.

This clonotype has only one observation. The chain uses TRBV7-8 and TRBJ2-5; TRBD1 matches at 7 bases. Germline CDR1 is SGHVS and CDR2 is FQNEAQ. V shed 5 bases and J 5 bases; nucleotides not matched to a gene: 11. The CDR3 consists of 15 residues. CDR3: CASSIQTGVGETQYF. CDR3 DNA: TGTGCCAGCAGCATCCAAACAGGGGTTGGGGAGACCCAGTACTTC. The full variable domain, its missing parts supplied by reference TRBV7-8 and TRBJ2-5, is GAGVSQSPRYKVAKRGQDVALRCDPISGHVSLFWYQQALGQGPEFLTYFQNEAQLDKSGLPSDRFFAERPEGSVSTLKIQRTQQEDSAVYLCASSIQTGVGETQYFGPGTRLLVL.